The 20 T cell receptor beta chains below all came from one sample that was sequenced in a study of blood T cell repertoires in COVID-19. Some clones are missing from TCRdb's copy, which holds only in-frame ones; the method was immunoSEQ multiplex PCR. Of approximately 300,000 clones detected, about 83% appear once; the ten largest clones hold about 1.2%. Sequenced: peripheral blood. These receptor sequences come from a woman aged 50 to 60 with acute or convalescent COVID-19.

V is TRBV18 and J is TRBJ1-2, with D uncertain. The CDR3 spans 15 residues. V gave up 2 bases and J gave up 4 bases, with 14 bases separating them. Germline values: CDR1 KGHSH, CDR2 LQKENI. The CDR3 region is CASSPGNGGGYGYTF. CDR3 nucleotides: TGTGCCAGCTCACCAGGGAACGGAGGTGGCTATGGCTACACCTTC.

This chain links TRBV11-2 with TRBJ1-2; TRBD1 is a possible D gene (5 bases). The V end was cut by 5 bases, the J end by 3 bases, with 10 bases between. The CDR3 is made up of 13 amino acids. Germline lookup yields CDR1 SGHAT and CDR2 FQNNGV. In nucleotides, the CDR3 is TGTGCCAGCAGCCCCCAGGGTGACTATGGCTACACCTTC. Translating gives CASSPQGDYGYTF.

The chain uses TRBV5-1 and TRBJ2-5; TRBD2 agrees at 8 bases. Germline assignment: CDR1 SGHRS and CDR2 YFSETQ. Unmatched junction bases numbered 7, after V lost 2 bases and J lost 4 bases. There are 15 residues in the CDR3. The DNA for the CDR3 is TGCGCCAGCAGCTTCTCGGGGGGGCCCGCAGAGACCCAGTACTTC. This gives the protein CASSFSGGPAETQYF.

This chain joins TRBV10-3 and TRBJ1-2; 8 positions match TRBD1. The J segment lost 6 bases and the V segment lost 4 bases, leaving 4 bases of the junction unmatched. The CDR3 consists of 13 residues. Germline loops: CDR1 ENHRY, CDR2 SYGVKD. The CDR3 DNA follows: TGTGCCATCAGTGGAGGGGACAGGAATGGCTACACCTTC. Translated: CAISGGDRNGYTF.

The chain combines TRBV5-1 with TRBJ2-3; 10 positions match TRBD1. V shed 5 bases and J 1 base; nucleotides not matched to a gene: 10. The germline CDR1 and CDR2 sequences are SGHRS and YFSETQ. This CDR3 comprises 17 residues. The chain's CDR3 is CASRRTSGTGGTDTQYF. The DNA for the CDR3 is TGCGCCAGCAGACGCACTTCCGGGACAGGGGGCACAGATACGCAGTATTTT.

In its sample, this clone was seen once. V gene TRBV10-3 combines with J gene TRBJ2-3; TRBD1 agrees at 7 bases. Germline values: CDR1 ENHRY, CDR2 SYGVKD. The CDR3 extends over 13 amino acids. V shed 3 bases and J 3 bases; nucleotides not matched to a gene: 0. This CDR3 reads CAISDRGTDTQYF. In nucleotides, the CDR3 is TGTGCCATCAGTGACAGGGGGACAGATACGCAGTATTTT.

This clone turned up a few times. CDR3 nucleotides: TGTGCCAGCAGCTTAGGGTCAGGCTACGAGCAGTACTTC. Translating gives CASSLGSGYEQYF. This rearrangement joins TRBV11-2 to TRBJ2-7; the D is unclear. The germline CDR1 and CDR2 sequences are SGHAT and FQNNGV. The CDR3 length is 13 residues. The V and J ends lost 1 base and 3 bases respectively, with 7 bases between them.

The genes are TRBV24-1 and TRBJ2-2, with 8 bases aligning to TRBD1. V dropped 7 bases and J dropped 6; count of bases not matched to a gene: 6. The CDR3 is 14 amino acids. CDR1 and CDR2 from the germline V gene are KGHDR and SFDVKD. This CDR3 reads CATSRQGSSGELFF. CDR3 sequence (DNA): TGTGCCACCAGCCGACAGGGGTCTTCCGGGGAGCTGTTTTTT.

V and J are TRBV18 and TRBJ2-2, with TRBD1 as a possible D gene (6 bases). CDR3 size: 16 residues. Trimming removed 0 bases at V and 5 bases at J, with 13 bases between. Germline V lookup: CDR1 KGHSH, CDR2 LQKENI. The CDR3: CASSPPDRFSTGELFF. CDR3 nucleotides: TGTGCCAGCTCACCACCCGACAGGTTTAGTACCGGGGAGCTGTTTTTT.

This clone was recorded once. The chain uses TRBV27 and TRBJ1-2; 8 bases map to TRBD1. With 5 bases clipped from V and 5 bases from J, the junction kept 16 bases outside the gene matches. The CDR3 is 17 residues long. Germline V gene data show CDR1 as MNHEY and CDR2 as SMNVEV (reference sequence). CDR3 sequence: CASSPQKGGQEGYGYTF. The CDR3 nucleotides are TGTGCCAGCAGTCCCCAAAAGGGGGGACAGGAGGGGTATGGCTACACCTTC.

This chain joins TRBV4-3 and TRBJ1-1; D uncertain. Trimming removed 1 base from V and 3 bases from J, with 12 bases in between. CDR3 size: 15 residues. Germline CDR1 and CDR2: LGHNA and YSLEER. CDR3 DNA: TGCGCCAGCAGCCAAGCGGTATTCTCGGACACTGAAGCTTTCTTT. Its translation is CASSQAVFSDTEAFF.

V is TRBV5-6 and J is TRBJ1-2; maybe TRBD1 (5 bases). Germline V gene data show CDR1 as SGHDT and CDR2 as YYEEEE. This CDR3 is built from 13 residues. V was pared by 3 bases and J by 5 bases, with 11 bases between. This CDR3 is CASSSPGLYGYTF. The CDR3 DNA reads TGTGCCAGCAGCTCGCCGGGACTTTATGGCTACACCTTC.

This clone was counted a few times. This chain uses TRBV29-1 with TRBJ2-5, with TRBD2 matching 14 bases. Germline CDR1 is SQVTM and CDR2 is ANQGSEA. J was trimmed by 9 bases and V by 7 bases; bases with no gene match: 13. The CDR3 is 15 residues long. The CDR3, as DNA: TGCAGCGGCACCACGACTAGCGGGGGGGCCGGTTCCCAGTACTTC. This gives the protein CSGTTTSGGAGSQYF.

This clone was seen a single time. The genes are TRBV11-2 and TRBJ1-1; a weak D match, TRBD1 (5 bases). CDR1 and CDR2 (germline): SGHAT, FQNNGV. Trimming removed 1 base from V and 1 base from J, with 7 bases in between. CDR3 length: 14 residues. The CDR3 nucleotides read TGTGCCAGCAGCTTAGGAACAGGGAACACTGAAGCTTTCTTT. It yields the protein CASSLGTGNTEAFF.

This clone has a handful of counts. This chain connects TRBV23-1 to TRBJ2-7; tentative D call: TRBD2 (6 bases). TRBV23-1 is an ORF, and what it does is uncertain. V was cut by 9 bases and J by 1 base, with 10 bases left in between. The CDR3 runs 12 residues. The CDR3 here is CARGTPSYEQYF. CDR3 nucleotides: TGCGCCAGGGGGACTCCATCCTACGAGCAGTACTTC.

CDR3: CASRIYEGNTIYF. The CDR3 DNA reads as TGTGCCAGCAGGATTTACGAGGGAAACACCATATATTTT. The rearrangement links TRBV6-5 to TRBJ1-3; D remains unclear. Between the trimmed V and J ends, which lost 6 bases and 4 bases, there was a span of 10 bases. The CDR3 has 13 residues. The germline CDR1 and CDR2 sequences are MNHEY and SVGAGI.

This clone was counted at least ten times. The chain recombines TRBV20-1 with TRBJ1-1; no reliable D call. Germline values: CDR1 DFQATT, CDR2 SNEGSKA (reference sequence). V lost 3 bases to trimming and J lost 5 bases, with 16 bases between them. The CDR3 totals 14 residues. The CDR3 nucleotides read TGCAGTGCTAGTCCGCCGGGGTTCGGGACTGAAGCTTTCTTT. As protein: CSASPPGFGTEAFF.

The rearrangement joins TRBV20-1 to TRBJ2-7; the match to TRBD1 covers 7 bases. V trimming: 3 bases; J trimming: 5 bases; junction bases outside the gene matches: 7. This CDR3 region has 13 residues. The germline V gene encodes CDR1 DFQATT and CDR2 SNEGSKA (reference sequence). CDR3 sequence reads: CSASGRTGDEQYV. CDR3 nucleotides: TGCAGTGCTAGTGGCCGCACAGGGGACGAGCAGTACGTC.

The chain employs TRBV25-1 and TRBJ1-2; tentative D call: TRBD1 (5 bases). This CDR3 is 13 amino acids long. CDR1 is MGHDK, CDR2 SYGVNS, per germline. V was cut by 5 bases and J by 2 bases, with 9 bases left in between. The DNA for the CDR3 is TGTGCCAGCAGTAAAGCAGGGAACTATGGCTACACCTTC. It specifies CASSKAGNYGYTF.

V gene TRBV5-4 combines with J gene TRBJ2-7, with 7 nucleotides matching TRBD2. The CDR3 is 14 residues long. V shed 3 bases and J 2 bases; nucleotides not matched to a gene: 5. Germline lookup yields CDR1 SGHNT and CDR2 YYREEE (reference sequence). CDR3 protein: CASSSWGGPYEQYF. The CDR3 nucleotides read TGTGCCAGCAGCTCCTGGGGAGGGCCCTACGAGCAGTACTTC.